Listed below are T cell receptor beta chains from one sample, sequenced in a study of cytomegalovirus exposure and HLA in healthy donors. Profiling relied on immunoSEQ multiplex PCR, and the TCRdb table lists in-frame clones only, not all of them. The sample lists 200,000 to 250,000 clones; approximately 79% were seen once. The sequenced sample was PBMCs. The receptors originated from a girl aged 2-10 years in good health and CMV-seronegative. Each CDR3 is given with its conserved first and last residue. The D gene is left open where the match is weak. Clone size is stated in some rows and not others, as once, few, many or a class when expanded.

cdr3_nt | cdr3_aa | clone_size | d_call | j_call | v_call
TGTGCCAGCAGCTTAGTTCTCCGACAGGGTGGCTACGAGCAGTACTTC | CASSLVLRQGGYEQYF | . | TRBD1 | TRBJ2-7 | TRBV7-2
TGTGCCAGTAGTATTGGCTACAGGGGAGTCTCCGGGGCCAACGTCCTGACTTTC | CASSIGYRGVSGANVLTF | once | TRBD1 | TRBJ2-6 | TRBV19
TGTGCCAGTAGTATTGGTTCTAGCGGGAGTGATACGCAGTATTTT | CASSIGSSGSDTQYF | . | TRBD2 | TRBJ2-3 | TRBV19
TGTGCCAGCAGAGGACTAACCACAGATACGCAGTATTTT | CASRGLTTDTQYF | few | . | TRBJ2-3 | TRBV6-5
TGCGCCAGCAGCCAACGGACAGGGACTAATGAAAAACTGTTTTTT | CASSQRTGTNEKLFF | . | TRBD1 | TRBJ1-4 | TRBV4-1
TGTGCCAGTAGTTACATACCCCGCAGAACCACTGAAGCTTTCTTT | CASSYIPRRTTEAFF | . | . | TRBJ1-1 | TRBV19
TGTGCCAGCAGCTTCGGGACAGATACGCAGTATTTT | CASSFGTDTQYF | . | . | TRBJ2-3 | TRBV7-9
TGTGCCAGCAGAGGACAGGGGGATGAAGCTTTCTTT | CASRGQGDEAFF | few | TRBD1 | TRBJ1-1 | TRBV6-1
TGTGCCAGCTCACCACAGGAGGTTGGTGGAAACACCATATATTTT | CASSPQEVGGNTIYF | . | . | TRBJ1-3 | TRBV18
TGTGCCAGCACCGCAGACACTGAAGCTTTCTTT | CASTADTEAFF | . | . | TRBJ1-1 | TRBV2
TGTGCCAGCAGCTCCCTTAGGCAGGACATGAACACTGAAGCTTTCTTT | CASSSLRQDMNTEAFF | . | . | TRBJ1-1 | TRBV11-2
TGTGCCAGCAGCCCTGGACAGGGACCTGAAGCTTTCTTT | CASSPGQGPEAFF | . | TRBD1 | TRBJ1-1 | TRBV5-4
TGCGCCAGCAGCTTAGCCGGTCCCGGGACTAGCGTCCGCACCGGGGAGCTGTTTTTT | CASSLAGPGTSVRTGELFF | . | TRBD2 | TRBJ2-2 | TRBV5-1
TGTGCCTGGAGTGTTGGCGGGACGTACGAGCAGTACTTC | CAWSVGGTYEQYF | . | . | TRBJ2-7 | TRBV30
TGTGCCAGCAGTCTTGGACTAGCGGGGGGGCTAACCAAAAACATTCAGTACTTC | CASSLGLAGGLTKNIQYF | . | TRBD2 | TRBJ2-4 | TRBV28
TGTGCCAGCAGCTTAGGGCCCAGTTTCGAGCAGTACTTC | CASSLGPSFEQYF | . | . | TRBJ2-7 | TRBV7-9
TGTGCCATCCTGGACCCCCCGGGGGAGCAGTACTTC | CAILDPPGEQYF | . | . | TRBJ2-7 | TRBV10-3
TGTGCCAGCACCCCGACTAGCGGGAGCACAGATACGCAGTATTTT | CASTPTSGSTDTQYF | . | TRBD2 | TRBJ2-3 | TRBV6-1
TGCGCCAGCAGCCAAGATAAGGGGGCCACTGAAGCTTTCTTT | CASSQDKGATEAFF | . | TRBD1 | TRBJ1-1 | TRBV4-1
TGTGCCATCAGGAGACTAGCGGGGGAGCGTTTCGAGCAGTACTTC | CAIRRLAGERFEQYF | . | TRBD2 | TRBJ2-7 | TRBV10-3
TGTGCCAGCAGTTTTCGCGGACAGGGGATCTCTGGAAACACCATATATTTT | CASSFRGQGISGNTIYF | . | TRBD1 | TRBJ1-3 | TRBV27
TGTGCCAGCTCACCCCTTCTTTCTTTCGGGGGGGCCGATACAGATACGCAGTATTTT | CASSPLLSFGGADTDTQYF | . | TRBD2 | TRBJ2-3 | TRBV18
TGTGCCAGCAGTTACTGGAAGGAGGGCGCTAACGGCTACACCTTC | CASSYWKEGANGYTF | . | . | TRBJ1-2 | TRBV6-5
TGTGCCAGCAGCTTGAGGGAAGGAACCCAAGAGACCCAGTACTTC | CASSLREGTQETQYF | . | . | TRBJ2-5 | TRBV7-9
TGTGCCAGTAGTGGGGGACGACAGGGGGCCACAGATACGCAGTATTTT | CASSGGRQGATDTQYF | . | TRBD1 | TRBJ2-3 | TRBV19
TGTGCCAGCAGTCCCCGACAGACCTACAATGAGCAGTTCTTC | CASSPRQTYNEQFF | . | . | TRBJ2-1 | TRBV6-5
TGTGCCAGCAGCTTACAGGGACTAAGGGGTCAGCCCCAGCATTTT | CASSLQGLRGQPQHF | . | . | TRBJ1-5 | TRBV7-2
TGTGCCAGCAGAAGCGAAGGGACAGGGGGCCACGAGCAGTACTTC | CASRSEGTGGHEQYF | . | TRBD1 | TRBJ2-7 | TRBV7-9
TGTGCCAGCAGTGAAGTTTATCTGAACACTGAAGCTTTCTTT | CASSEVYLNTEAFF | . | . | TRBJ1-1 | TRBV6-1
TGTGCCAGCAGAACGGTGGGGCAGGGATCGGCCGGGGAGCTGTTTTTT | CASRTVGQGSAGELFF | . | . | TRBJ2-2 | TRBV7-9